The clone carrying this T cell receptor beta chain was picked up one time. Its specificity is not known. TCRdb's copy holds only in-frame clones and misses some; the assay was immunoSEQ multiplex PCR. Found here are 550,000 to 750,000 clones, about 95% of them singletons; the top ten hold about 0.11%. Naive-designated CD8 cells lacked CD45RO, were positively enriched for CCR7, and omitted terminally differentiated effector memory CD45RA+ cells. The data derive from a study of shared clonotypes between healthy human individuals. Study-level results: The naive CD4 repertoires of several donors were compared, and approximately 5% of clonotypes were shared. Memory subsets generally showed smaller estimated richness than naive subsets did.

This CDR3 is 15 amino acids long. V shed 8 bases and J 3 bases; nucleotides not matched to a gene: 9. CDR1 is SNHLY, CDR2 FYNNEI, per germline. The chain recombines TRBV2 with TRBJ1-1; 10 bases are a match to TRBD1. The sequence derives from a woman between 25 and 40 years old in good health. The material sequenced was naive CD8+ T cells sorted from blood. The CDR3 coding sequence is TGTGCCAGCGGAGGGATTGGGACAGGGGACACTGAAGCTTTCTTT. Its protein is CASGGIGTGDTEAFF.